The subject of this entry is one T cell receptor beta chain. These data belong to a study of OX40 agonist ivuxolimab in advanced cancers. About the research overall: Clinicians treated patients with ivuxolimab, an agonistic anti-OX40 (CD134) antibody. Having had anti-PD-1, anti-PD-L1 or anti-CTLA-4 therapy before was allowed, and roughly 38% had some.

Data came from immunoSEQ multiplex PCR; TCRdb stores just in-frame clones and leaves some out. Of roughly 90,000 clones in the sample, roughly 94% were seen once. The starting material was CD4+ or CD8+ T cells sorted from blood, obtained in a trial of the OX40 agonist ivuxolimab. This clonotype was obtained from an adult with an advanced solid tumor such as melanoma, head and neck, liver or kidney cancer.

The CDR3 here is CASSSGGTGDTEAFF. The CDR3 coding sequence is TGTGCCAGCAGCTCGGGAGGGACAGGGGATACTGAAGCTTTCTTT. The J gene is TRBJ1-1, the V gene TRBV13; 10 positions agree with TRBD1. The trim removed 4 bases at V and 5 bases at J, leaving 7 bases unmatched. This CDR3 has 15 amino acids. Germline V CDR1 and CDR2: PRHDT, FYEKMQ (reference sequence).